The 13 T cell receptor beta chains below all came from one sample that was sequenced in a study of T cell responses to AZD1222 COVID-19 vaccine. TCRdb keeps only in-frame clones here, not all; method: immunoSEQ multiplex PCR. Here the sample spans about 140,000 clones, approximately 92% being singletons. This sample comprised peripheral blood, obtained on day 0 of AZD1222 vaccination. These receptors came from an adult in good health.

V is TRBV18 and J is TRBJ2-7; no clear D gene. The CDR3 spans 14 residues. CDR1 and CDR2 from the germline V gene are KGHSH and LQKENI. V dropped 3 bases and J dropped 1 base, with 10 bases sitting between them. The CDR3 sequence: CASSPGRYSYEQYF. The DNA of the CDR3 is TGTGCCAGCTCACCGGGCAGGTATTCCTACGAGCAGTACTTC.

This chain uses TRBV24-1 with TRBJ2-7, with D perhaps matching TRBD1 or TRBD2 (5 bases each). V was pared by 4 bases and J by 4 bases, with 19 bases between. Germline-derived CDR1 and CDR2 are KGHDR and SFDVKD. The CDR3 is made up of 16 amino acids. The CDR3 nucleotides read TGTGCCACCAGTGACCTCCGGGACCCAAATCCTTACGAGCAGTACTTC. Translated: CATSDLRDPNPYEQYF.

This chain uses TRBV27 with TRBJ2-7; no definite D call. The ends were cut back, 0 bases at V and 4 bases at J, with 7 bases in the middle. CDR3 length: 13 residues. CDR1 and CDR2 from the germline V gene are MNHEY and SMNVEV (reference sequence). The CDR3 reads CASSLSTRYEQYF. In DNA, the CDR3 is TGTGCCAGCAGTTTATCGACGCGTTACGAGCAGTACTTC.

The V call is TRBV5-4, the J call TRBJ1-1; D ambiguous. Germline CDR1 SGHNT, CDR2 YYREEE (reference sequence). This CDR3 contains 13 residues. The V gene lost 1 base and the J gene lost 3 bases, with 7 bases spanning the gap. The CDR3 region has the DNA TGTGCCAGCAGCTTGAATGGGTACACTGAAGCTTTCTTT. It is translated as CASSLNGYTEAFF.

J is TRBJ2-2 and V is TRBV9; no firm D call. The ends were cut back, 0 bases at V and 0 bases at J, with 15 bases in the middle. Germline V gene lookup returns CDR1 SGDLS and CDR2 YYNGEE. This CDR3 contains 18 residues. CDR3 nucleotide sequence: TGTGCCAGCAGCGTAGCTGTGGGGTGGGAAGCGAACACCGGGGAGCTGTTTTTT. Translation: CASSVAVGWEANTGELFF.

This clone has just a few counts. DNA for the CDR3: TGTGCCAGCAGCTTGGACACGCGGGGGACTGAAGCTTTCTTT. Its protein product is CASSLDTRGTEAFF. The chain employs TRBV5-4 and TRBJ1-1; possible D gene TRBD1, 5 bases. CDR3 size: 14 residues. Germline V gene data show CDR1 as SGHNT and CDR2 as YYREEE (reference sequence). The ends were cut back, 0 bases at V and 5 bases at J, with 11 bases in the middle.

This clone was found a few times. The chain links TRBV19 to TRBJ1-1, with no clear D. The germline CDR1 and CDR2 sequences are LNHDA and SQIVND (reference sequence). This CDR3 has 13 amino acids. The ends were cut back, 6 bases at V and 3 bases at J, with 11 bases in the middle. DNA for the CDR3: TGTGCCAGTAGCCAAAATAGGGACACTGAAGCTTTCTTT. It translates to CASSQNRDTEAFF.

This clone was detected once. The CDR3 loop reads CASSVGTGYQPQHF. CDR3 nucleotides: TGCGCCAGCAGTGTCGGGACAGGTTATCAGCCCCAGCATTTT. This chain uses TRBV10-2 with TRBJ1-5, with TRBD1 matching over 8 bases. V was pared by 4 bases and J by 5 bases, with 4 bases of the junction left unmatched. Germline CDR1 WSHSY, CDR2 SAAADI. The CDR3 has 14 amino acids.

Here the CDR3 DNA reads TGTGCCAGCATAGGGAACACTGAAGCTTTCTTT. Translated, it gives CASIGNTEAFF. This chain joins TRBV6-5 and TRBJ1-1; D uncertain. The CDR3 covers 11 residues. The ends were cut back, 7 bases at V and 1 base at J, with 4 bases in the middle. Germline values: CDR1 MNHEY, CDR2 SVGAGI.

The sample holds one count of this clone. CDR3 sequence (DNA): TGTGCCAGCAGCCGTCGACAGGGGGTTCACTATGGCTACACCTTC. It specifies CASSRRQGVHYGYTF. The chain recombines TRBV21-1 with TRBJ1-2; the table's D call TRBD1 went unverified against the DNA. TRBV21-1 is marked as a pseudogene. CDR3 length: 15 amino acids.

The rearrangement links TRBV6-1 to TRBJ1-6; tentatively, D is TRBD1 (5 bases). In germline, CDR1 is MNHNS, CDR2 SASEGT. V lost 1 base and J lost 0, with 19 bases in between. The CDR3 spans 20 residues. The CDR3 DNA follows: TGTGCCAGCAGTGAAGAGGTTATGGGGACTATGAGCTCCTATAATTCACCCCTCCACTTT. It yields the protein CASSEEVMGTMSSYNSPLHF.

A few counts support this clone. The chain couples TRBV28 to TRBJ1-3; 7 positions match TRBD1. V shed 7 bases and J 4 bases; nucleotides not matched to a gene: 4. CDR1 MDHEN and CDR2 SYDVKM come from the germline V gene. The CDR3 is 13 amino acids. CDR3 region: CASTGQVGNTIYF. The CDR3, as DNA: TGTGCCAGCACAGGACAGGTCGGAAACACCATATATTTT.

The V call is TRBV3-1 (or the pseudogene TRBV3-2), the J call TRBJ2-1; weak D call: TRBD2 (5 bases). The CDR3 length is 17 residues. Germline lookup yields CDR1 LGHDT and CDR2 YNNKEL (reference sequence). The germline V and J ends were trimmed by 0 bases and 4 bases, with 16 bases remaining between them. The CDR3 here is CASSQELVTGLYNEQFF. The CDR3 DNA reads as TGTGCCAGCAGCCAAGAGCTTGTAACTGGACTTTACAATGAGCAGTTCTTC.